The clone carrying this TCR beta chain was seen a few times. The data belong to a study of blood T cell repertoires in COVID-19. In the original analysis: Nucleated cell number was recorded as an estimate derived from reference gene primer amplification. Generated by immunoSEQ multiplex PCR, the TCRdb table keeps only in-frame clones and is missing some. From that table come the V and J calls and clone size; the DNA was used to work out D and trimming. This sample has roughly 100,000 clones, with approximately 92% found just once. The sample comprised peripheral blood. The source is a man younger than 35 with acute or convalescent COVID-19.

The CDR3 DNA sequence: TGTGCCAGCAGTGAAAAGACATTTAACTATGGCTACACCTTC. As protein: CASSEKTFNYGYTF. The chain recombines TRBV6-1 with TRBJ1-2; D remains ambiguous. The CDR3 contains 14 residues. Trimming took 2 bases from V and 1 from J, leaving 8 bases between them. Germline V lookup: CDR1 MNHNS, CDR2 SASEGT.